The 30 T cell receptor beta chains reported below all come from one sample, sequenced in a study of beta chain features in type 1 diabetes. Study outcomes and limitations: Type 1 diabetes patients showed a moderate but significant shortening of TCRB CDR3s in all four CD4+ subsets.

Their antigens are not known. Expressed TCRB transcripts were sequenced because the entire RNA isolate underwent reverse transcription. TCRdb's copy holds only in-frame clones and misses some; the assay was immunoSEQ multiplex PCR. This table holds hundreds of thousands of clones, around 15% found once. The specimen was naive CD4+ T cells from blood. All receptors derive from a man aged 18 to 29 with type 1 diabetes.

This clone was counted only a few times. The chain links TRBV18 to TRBJ2-1, with 8 bases matching TRBD2. With 1 base clipped from V and 3 bases from J, the junction kept 2 bases outside the gene matches. The CDR3 sequence is 15 residues long. Per the germline V gene, CDR1 is KGHSH and CDR2 is LQKENI. This CDR3 reads CASSPLSGIYNEQFF. In nucleotides, the CDR3 is TGTGCCAGCTCACCACTTAGCGGGATCTACAATGAGCAGTTCTTC.

About this clone: The same CDR3 also results from other DNA sequences found in this sample. This chain uses TRBV7-2 with TRBJ2-3; D is unclear. The CDR3 contains 13 residues. Trimming pared 3 bases from V and 0 bases from J, leaving 4 bases between. Germline assignment: CDR1 SGHTA and CDR2 FQGNSA. The CDR3, as DNA: TGTGCCAGCAGCTTCTTAAGCACAGATACGCAGTATTTT. This translates into CASSFLSTDTQYF.

This clone was recorded many times. This chain uses TRBV2 with TRBJ2-6; D not resolved. Germline V gives CDR1 SNHLY, CDR2 FYNNEI. The CDR3 covers 14 residues. Deletions cut 6 bases from V and 2 bases from J, with 8 bases between. The CDR3 DNA reads TGTGCCAGCAGACCAGTGACTGGGGCCAACGTCCTGACTTTC. Encoded protein: CASRPVTGANVLTF.

This clone was counted between two and nine times. CDR3: CASSLYRIRNQPQHF. CDR3 nucleotides: TGTGCCAGCAGTTTATACAGAATTCGCAATCAGCCCCAGCATTTT. This chain links TRBV28 with TRBJ1-5, with D hard to call. Per germline, CDR1 MDHEN and CDR2 SYDVKM. The CDR3 contains 15 residues. With 1 base removed from V and 2 bases from J, the gap between germline ends came to 9 bases. Based on the CDR3 plus reference TRBV28 and TRBJ1-5, the full variable domain is DVKVTQSSRYLVKRTGEKVFLECVQDMDHENMFWYRQDPGLGLRLIYFSYDVKMKEKGDIPEGYSVSREKKERFSLILESASTNQTSMYLCASSLYRIRNQPQHFGDGTRLSIL.

This sequence joins TRBV27 and TRBJ2-7; D ambiguous. Looked up from germline, CDR1 is MNHEY and CDR2 is SMNVEV (reference sequence). This CDR3 has 14 residues. V dropped 6 bases and J dropped 2 bases, with 14 bases sitting between them. The CDR3 region is CASRRDLPTYEQYF. CDR3 nucleotide sequence: TGTGCCAGCAGGCGTGACTTACCGACCTACGAGCAGTACTTC.

This clone was found a few times. This chain uses TRBV11-2 with TRBJ2-3; D not certain. CDR3 size: 14 residues. Looked up from germline, CDR1 is SGHAT and CDR2 is FQNNGV. Trimming shortened V by 1 base and J by 0 bases, and 5 bases separated the two germline ends. The CDR3 region has the DNA TGTGCCAGCAGCTTAGTTACCAGCACAGATACGCAGTATTTT. This translates into CASSLVTSTDTQYF.

The chain couples TRBV7-3 to TRBJ2-2, with TRBD1 as a possible D gene (5 bases). The germline V gene encodes CDR1 SGHTA and CDR2 FQGTGA. The CDR3 has 17 amino acids. Trimming cost V 4 bases and J 1 base, with 16 bases left between them. CDR3 residues: CASSSQSRTRNTGELFF. The CDR3 DNA reads as TGTGCCAGCAGCTCCCAATCGAGGACACGGAACACCGGGGAGCTGTTTTTT.

The chain uses TRBV9 and TRBJ2-2, with TRBD2 matching 7 bases. With V trimmed by 0 bases and J by 2 bases, 13 bases remained unmatched. This CDR3 is 19 amino acids long. CDR1 and CDR2 from the germline V gene are SGDLS and YYNGEE. In DNA form, the CDR3 reads TGTGCCAGCAGCGTAGTCCCATGGGCTGAGCGGGGCAACACCGGGGAGCTGTTTTTT. It specifies CASSVVPWAERGNTGELFF.

The rearrangement links TRBV6-5 to TRBJ1-3; D call uncertain. The CDR3 totals 15 residues. The V gene lost 0 bases and the J gene lost 4 bases, with 10 bases spanning the gap. The germline CDR1 and CDR2 sequences are MNHEY and SVGAGI. The CDR3 spells CASSYSRASGNTIYF. DNA for the CDR3: TGTGCCAGCAGTTACTCGAGGGCTTCAGGAAACACCATATATTTT.

V and J are TRBV4-1 and TRBJ2-1, with 11 bases aligning to TRBD2. J gave up 7 bases and V 4 bases, and 18 bases lay outside the gene matches. Germline V lookup: CDR1 MGHRA, CDR2 YSYEKL. The CDR3 runs 19 residues. CDR3 in amino acids: CASSLAGLAGGPGKNEQFF. The CDR3 region has the DNA TGCGCCAGCAGCCTCGCCGGTCTAGCGGGAGGACCGGGGAAAAATGAGCAGTTCTTC.

This clone turned up a few times. The chain recombines TRBV5-6 with TRBJ2-7; 10 bases fit TRBD1. The V segment lost 4 bases and the J segment 5 bases; nucleotides outside the gene matches: 9. The CDR3 extends over 15 amino acids. The V gene's germline CDR1 is SGHDT and CDR2 YYEEEE. The CDR3 coding sequence is TGTGCCAGCAGCCCCCCGGACAGGGGGTCCCACGAGCAGTACTTC. Amino acid sequence: CASSPPDRGSHEQYF.

In this sample, this clone turned up a few times. This chain joins TRBV6-5 and TRBJ2-1; the D is unclear. The germline gives CDR1 MNHEY, CDR2 SVGAGI. The CDR3 is made up of 13 amino acids. V was pared by 6 bases and J by 0 bases, with 6 bases between. The CDR3 region is CASRKVSYNEQFF. For the CDR3, the DNA is TGTGCCAGCAGAAAGGTCTCCTACAATGAGCAGTTCTTC.

Remarks on this clone: The same CDR3 is also encoded by other DNA sequences in this sample. This chain joins TRBV7-6 and TRBJ1-1, with a weak D call TRBD1 (5 bases). In germline, CDR1 is SGHVS, CDR2 FNYEAQ. The germline V and J ends were trimmed by 4 bases and 1 base, with 7 bases remaining between them. The CDR3 consists of 13 residues. The CDR3 spells CASSSQGNTEAFF. CDR3 DNA: TGTGCCAGCAGCTCCCAGGGGAACACTGAAGCTTTCTTT.

This chain connects TRBV27 to TRBJ1-1; the D is unclear. The CDR3 length is 16 residues. With 5 bases removed from V and 1 base from J, the gap between germline ends came to 17 bases. Germline CDR1 reads MNHEY; CDR2 reads SMNVEV (reference sequence). The CDR3 DNA is TGTGCCAGCAGTCAGTCGGGGTTTCTGGGGAACACTGAAGCTTTCTTT. This encodes CASSQSGFLGNTEAFF.

The rearrangement links TRBV18 to TRBJ2-5; possible D gene TRBD1, 6 bases. V was pared by 3 bases and J by 1 base, with 9 bases between. The germline CDR1 and CDR2 sequences are KGHSH and LQKENI. The CDR3 is made up of 14 amino acids. The CDR3 nucleotides are TGTGCCAGCTCACCGGGACACACCCAAGAGACCCAGTACTTC. Residues: CASSPGHTQETQYF.

This clone showed up just a few times. This chain links TRBV7-2 with TRBJ2-3, with D perhaps TRBD2 (6 bases). The V and J ends lost 6 bases and 4 bases respectively, with 17 bases between them. Germline loops: CDR1 SGHTA, CDR2 FQGNSA. There are 15 residues in the CDR3. This CDR3 reads CASSLSLGGADTQYF. As DNA, the CDR3 is TGTGCCAGCAGTCTTTCATTGGGAGGTGCAGATACGCAGTATTTT.

The chain recombines TRBV4-1 with TRBJ2-6; D uncertain. V was clipped by 0 bases and J by 0 bases, with 6 bases between them. This CDR3 region has 16 residues. Per the germline V gene, CDR1 is MGHRA and CDR2 is YSYEKL. The CDR3 DNA follows: TGCGCCAGCAGCCAAGAGAAGCCCTCTGGGGCCAACGTCCTGACTTTC. Translated: CASSQEKPSGANVLTF.

The chain combines TRBV11-2 with TRBJ2-3, with D possibly matching TRBD2 (6 bases). Germline assignment: CDR1 SGHAT and CDR2 FQNNGV. The CDR3 is 16 amino acids. Trimming cost V 2 bases and J 5 bases, with 17 bases left between them. In DNA, the CDR3 is TGTGCCAGCAGCTTAATGCGGGGACGCGGAGGAGATACGCAGTATTTT. It encodes CASSLMRGRGGDTQYF. The whole variable domain, filled in from reference TRBV11-2 and TRBJ2-3, reads EAGVAQSPRYKIIEKRQSVAFWCNPISGHATLYWYQQILGQGPKLLIQFQNNGVVDDSQLPKDRFSAERLKGVDSTLKIQPAKLEDSAVYLCASSLMRGRGGDTQYFGPGTRLTVL.

The chain employs TRBV7-2 and TRBJ1-3; D unresolved. Trimming removed 1 base at V and 0 bases at J, with 10 bases between. Germline V gene lookup returns CDR1 SGHTA and CDR2 FQGNSA. CDR3 length: 16 amino acids. CDR3 in DNA: TGTGCCAGCAGCTTAGTCGCAGGCCTCTCTGGAAACACCATATATTTT. It yields the protein CASSLVAGLSGNTIYF.

The chain couples TRBV29-1 to TRBJ1-4; possible D gene TRBD1, 5 bases. This CDR3 has 12 residues. Looked up from germline, CDR1 is SQVTM and CDR2 is ANQGSEA. Between the trimmed V and J ends, which lost 4 bases and 5 bases, there was a span of 8 bases. Here the CDR3 reads CSVVQDNEKLFF. The CDR3 DNA is TGCAGCGTTGTACAGGACAATGAAAAACTGTTTTTT.

This clone was seen only a few times. DNA of the CDR3: TGTGCCAGCAGCTTAGATGGCGGACTGGTCTATGGCTACACCTTC. This translates into CASSLDGGLVYGYTF. This chain connects TRBV7-9 to TRBJ1-2; D is unclear. CDR1 and CDR2 (germline): SEHNR, FQNEAQ (reference sequence). V lost 1 base, J lost 4 bases, and 13 bases lay in between. CDR3 length: 15 residues.

This clone has more than one count but fewer than ten. V usage is TRBV7-2 and J usage is TRBJ2-7; possibly TRBD2 for D (7 bases). Deletions cut 6 bases from V and 7 bases from J, with 22 bases between. The CDR3 consists of 15 residues. The V gene's germline CDR1 is SGHTA and CDR2 FQGNSA. CDR3 sequence (DNA): TGTGCCAGCAGGCGCGGGGGCTCCTCCCAAGGAGAGCAGTACTTC. It codes for CASRRGGSSQGEQYF.

This clone was seen more than once but under ten times. The J gene is TRBJ2-5, the V gene TRBV29-1, with 9 bases that match TRBD1. The trim removed 7 bases at V and 12 bases at J, leaving 9 bases unmatched. This CDR3 region has 11 residues. CDR1 is SQVTM and CDR2 is ANQGSEA in the germline V gene. The CDR3 DNA reads TGCAGCGCCGGCGACAGGGGGACGGAGTACTTC. Translated: CSAGDRGTEYF. Full variable domain (missing parts from reference TRBV29-1 and TRBJ2-5): SAVISQKPSRDICQRGTSLTIQCQVDSQVTMMFWYRQQPGQSLTLIATANQGSEATYESGFVIDKFPISRPNLTFSTLTVSNMSPEDSSIYLCSAGDRGTEYFGPGTRLLVL.

The rearrangement uses TRBV5-6 and TRBJ2-7; 9 nucleotides line up with TRBD1. The junction had 4 bases not matched to a gene; V was cut back by 2 bases and J by 4 bases. The CDR3 sequence is 14 residues long. In germline, CDR1 is SGHDT, CDR2 YYEEEE. CDR3 sequence (DNA): TGTGCCAGCAGCTTCGGGACAGGGAGATACGAGCAGTACTTC. Translating it yields CASSFGTGRYEQYF.

V usage is TRBV19 and J usage is TRBJ2-1; D call uncertain. Germline V gene sequence: CDR1 LNHDA, CDR2 SQIVND (reference sequence). The germline V and J ends were trimmed by 5 bases and 10 bases, with 12 bases remaining between them. This CDR3 is built from 12 residues. CDR3 bases: TGTGCCAGTAGTCCAAGACGTGAGGAGCAGTTCTTC. This encodes CASSPRREEQFF.

The CDR3 coding sequence is TGTGCCAGCAGCCAGAGACAGGGAGGGGACACAGATACGCAGTATTTT. It encodes CASSQRQGGDTDTQYF. The V gene is TRBV4-2, the J gene TRBJ2-3; D assignment may be TRBD1 or TRBD2 (7 bases each). The CDR3 extends over 16 amino acids. From germline, CDR1 is LGHNA and CDR2 YNFKEQ. V dropped 3 bases and J dropped 2 bases, with 15 bases sitting between them.

This clone was recorded a few times. This chain uses TRBV9 with TRBJ2-1; 10 bases map to TRBD2. Per the germline V gene, CDR1 is SGDLS and CDR2 is YYNGEE. The CDR3 is 16 amino acids. V dropped 0 bases and J dropped 5; count of bases not matched to a gene: 5. DNA for the CDR3: TGTGCCAGCAGCGTAGTCGCTAGCGGGGGACACAATGAGCAGTTCTTC. Protein: CASSVVASGGHNEQFF.

Many counts were recorded for this clone. V is TRBV10-3 and J is TRBJ2-2, with TRBD1 as a possible D gene (7 bases). The CDR3 contains 14 residues. V was pared by 8 bases and J by 3 bases, with 13 bases between. Looked up from germline, CDR1 is ENHRY and CDR2 is SYGVKD. CDR3 coding DNA: TGTGCCATCGGAGGGACAGACTACACCGGGGAGCTGTTTTTT. It encodes CAIGGTDYTGELFF.

CDR3 nucleotides: TGTGCCAGCAGCCAAGATCTGAGCACAGATACGCAGTATTTT. Amino acids: CASSQDLSTDTQYF. This chain connects TRBV14 to TRBJ2-3, with unresolved D. The CDR3 has 14 residues. Germline V gives CDR1 SGHDN, CDR2 FVKESK. V was clipped by 0 bases and J by 0 bases, with 4 bases between them.

This clone has a handful of counts. The genes are TRBV5-1 and TRBJ2-1, with D maybe TRBD2 (6 bases). This CDR3 is built from 14 residues. Germline CDR1 and CDR2: SGHRS and YFSETQ. V was clipped by 6 bases and J by 8 bases, with 18 bases between them. The DNA for the CDR3 is TGCGCCAGCACTCCCGGCGGGACTGGGGATGAGCAGTTCTTC. Amino acids: CASTPGGTGDEQFF.